This is a list of T cell receptor beta chains from one sample in a study of regulatory T cells in long-lasting Graves disease. TCRdb reprocessed the multiplex PCR reads with MiXCR, giving one entry per CDR3 protein. This sample has 500,000 to 700,000 distinct CDR3 sequences, with roughly 15% found just once. The data also belong to a second study, concerning T cells in Graves' hyperthyroidism and ophthalmopathy.

Sequences were derived from peripheral blood mononuclear cells (PBMCs), sampled at new diagnosis, from a patient treated with antithyroid drugs. The receptors derive from a woman aged 25 to 39 with Graves disease. Each CDR3 is given with its conserved first and last residue. Each record gives: J gene, V gene, clone size, D gene, CDR3 DNA, CDR3 protein. D genes are given only for firm matches. The listing skips clone size in some rows; elsewhere it reads once, few, many or a size class.

J: TRBJ1-6; V: TRBV2; size: many; D: NA; DNA: TGTGCCAGCAAGCCGGACAGTGGAAATTCACCCCTCCACTTT; CDR3: CASKPDSGNSPLHF
J: TRBJ1-3; V: TRBV20-1; size: NA; D: NA; DNA: TGCAGTGCTAGAGTCCGGGACACCATATATTTT; CDR3: CSARVRDTIYF
J: TRBJ2-2; V: TRBV3-1; size: NA; D: NA; DNA: TGTGCCAGCAGCCAAGGGGTCAGCACCGGGGAGCTGTTTTTT; CDR3: CASSQGVSTGELFF
J: TRBJ1-2; V: TRBV6-2/TRBV6-3; size: NA; D: NA; DNA: TGTGCCAGCAGTCCTCTGGTAGCGAACTATGGCTACACCTTC; CDR3: CASSPLVANYGYTF
J: TRBJ2-1; V: TRBV6-2/TRBV6-3; size: many; D: TRBD2; DNA: TGTGCCAGCAGAACCGTCAGTAGCGGGAGTGCTGAGCAGTTCTTC; CDR3: CASRTVSSGSAEQFF
J: TRBJ1-1; V: TRBV29-1; size: many; D: NA; DNA: TGCAGCGTTGTTTGGACTTTCACTGAAGCTTTCTTT; CDR3: CSVVWTFTEAFF
J: TRBJ1-2; V: TRBV28; size: many; D: TRBD1; DNA: TGTGCCAGCAGTGATTACGTCGGGACAGGGGTTGGCTATGGCTACACCTTC; CDR3: CASSDYVGTGVGYGYTF
J: TRBJ2-5; V: TRBV2; size: NA; D: NA; DNA: TGTGCCAGCAGGGAGGACGGACCGACGGCCCAGTACTTC; CDR3: CASREDGPTAQYF
J: TRBJ2-6; V: TRBV24-1; size: few; D: NA; DNA: TGTGCCACCAGTGATTATCAAGGATCCGGGGCCAACGTCCTGACTTTC; CDR3: CATSDYQGSGANVLTF
J: TRBJ1-4; V: TRBV12-3/TRBV12-4; size: many; D: TRBD1; DNA: TGTGCCAGCAATCCCAGGGGGCCGGGAACTAATGAAAAACTGTTTTTT; CDR3: CASNPRGPGTNEKLFF
J: TRBJ2-7; V: TRBV12-3/TRBV12-4; size: many; D: TRBD2; DNA: TGTGCCAGCAGTTTTGAGCCCAGGCTAGCGGGAGTGGGCTCCTACGAGCAGTACTTC; CDR3: CASSFEPRLAGVGSYEQYF
J: TRBJ2-3; V: TRBV7-2; size: few; D: TRBD2; DNA: TGTGCCAGCAACTTAGCGGGACTACTTACAGATACGCAGTATTTT; CDR3: CASNLAGLLTDTQYF
J: TRBJ2-7; V: TRBV6-5; size: many; D: NA; DNA: TGTGCCAGCAGTTACTCGATACAGGCGTTAGGCGAGCAGTACTTC; CDR3: CASSYSIQALGEQYF
J: TRBJ2-7; V: TRBV6-6; size: once; D: NA; DNA: TGTGCCAGCAGTTACTCGTCCGGGGCCTCCTACGAGCAGTACTTC; CDR3: CASSYSSGASYEQYF
J: TRBJ1-5; V: TRBV7-9; size: NA; D: NA; DNA: TGTGCCAGCAGCTTAGCGCAGGGCCCCCCGCGGCCCCAGCATTTT; CDR3: CASSLAQGPPRPQHF
J: TRBJ1-1; V: TRBV6-5; size: NA; D: NA; DNA: TGTGCCAGTCGCCCTCACTTTAACTCTGAAGCTTTCTTT; CDR3: CASRPHFNSEAFF
J: TRBJ2-7; V: TRBV6-1; size: NA; D: NA; DNA: TGTGCCAGCAAATTTGGGCCCTCTACTAGCTACGAGCAGTACTTC; CDR3: CASKFGPSTSYEQYF
J: TRBJ2-3; V: TRBV19; size: few; D: TRBD2; DNA: TGTGCCAGTACCCAAAGGGGAGGGGACACAGATACGCAGTATTTT; CDR3: CASTQRGGDTDTQYF
J: TRBJ1-2; V: TRBV4-1; size: once; D: NA; DNA: TGCGCCAGCAGCCAAGATTATGGGACACCGTATGGCTACACCTTC; CDR3: CASSQDYGTPYGYTF
J: TRBJ2-7; V: TRBV24-1; size: NA; D: NA; DNA: TGTGCCACCAGTGATTTCCCCGGGGACATGCAGTACTTC; CDR3: CATSDFPGDMQYF
J: TRBJ2-2; V: TRBV5-1; size: many; D: NA; DNA: TGCGCCAGCAGCTTAAATGGACCGAACACCGGGGAGCTGTTTTTT; CDR3: CASSLNGPNTGELFF
J: TRBJ2-7; V: TRBV6-1; size: many; D: NA; DNA: TGTGCCAGCAGTGAAGCAATCAGGGTATCCGAGCAGTACTTC; CDR3: CASSEAIRVSEQYF
J: TRBJ2-1; V: TRBV20-1; size: few; D: NA; DNA: TGCAGTGTTCCGGGGGCTCTCAATGAGCAGTTCTTC; CDR3: CSVPGALNEQFF
J: TRBJ1-1; V: TRBV2; size: NA; D: NA; DNA: TGTGCCTCCCGGGAGGGGATCACTGAAGCTTTCTTT; CDR3: CASREGITEAFF
J: TRBJ1-5; V: TRBV15; size: many; D: NA; DNA: TGTGCCACCAGCAGAGATTTACAGGGCAATCAGCCCCAGCATTTT; CDR3: CATSRDLQGNQPQHF
J: TRBJ2-1; V: TRBV6-2/TRBV6-3; size: many; D: NA; DNA: TGTGCCAGCAGTTACTCGGCCGATTCCCGACAGGCCAATGAGCAGTTCTTC; CDR3: CASSYSADSRQANEQFF
J: TRBJ2-5; V: TRBV6-9; size: many; D: NA; DNA: TGTGCCAGCAGTTCTCGGTACCAAGAGACCCAGTACTTC; CDR3: CASSSRYQETQYF
J: TRBJ2-7; V: TRBV2; size: many; D: NA; DNA: TGTGCCAGCAGGGGGGACGGAGCCTACGAGCAGTACTTC; CDR3: CASRGDGAYEQYF
J: TRBJ2-5; V: TRBV4-1; size: few; D: NA; DNA: TGCGCCAGCAGCCCGGGTCTTAGGGAAGAGACCCAGTACTTC; CDR3: CASSPGLREETQYF
J: TRBJ2-1; V: TRBV30; size: NA; D: NA; DNA: TGTGCCTGGAGCGCACTTTACAATGAGCAGTTCTTC; CDR3: CAWSALYNEQFF
J: TRBJ1-2; V: TRBV5-1; size: few; D: NA; DNA: TGCGCCAGCAGCGGGCCGGGGTTTTACAGCTACACCTTC; CDR3: CASSGPGFYSYTF
J: TRBJ2-7; V: TRBV3-1; size: few; D: TRBD2; DNA: TGTGCCAGCAGGCCGGGACTAGCGGGCGAGCAGTACTTC; CDR3: CASRPGLAGEQYF
J: TRBJ2-1; V: TRBV5-1; size: many; D: NA; DNA: TGCGCCAGCAGCTTGGGTAGCGAGTGGAATGAGCAGTTCTTC; CDR3: CASSLGSEWNEQFF
J: TRBJ2-7; V: TRBV3-1; size: few; D: NA; DNA: TGTGCCAGCAGCCAGGCACTAGGCCGGTTGTCCTACGAGCAGTACTTC; CDR3: CASSQALGRLSYEQYF
J: TRBJ2-2; V: TRBV12-3/TRBV12-4; size: many; D: NA; DNA: TGTGCCAGCAGCCCCTTTCGGCTGAAAGGGGAGCTGTTTTTT; CDR3: CASSPFRLKGELFF
J: TRBJ2-7; V: TRBV28; size: NA; D: TRBD2; DNA: TGTGCCAGCGGGCCCAGCGGGAGAAAATCCGCCGAGCAGTACTTC; CDR3: CASGPSGRKSAEQYF
J: TRBJ2-1; V: TRBV20-1; size: many; D: NA; DNA: TGCAGTGCTAGCGTTGGCACCATCGGAAATGAGCAGTTCTTC; CDR3: CSASVGTIGNEQFF
J: TRBJ2-7; V: TRBV28; size: few; D: TRBD1; DNA: TGTGCCAGCAGTTTTCCCCCCGGGACAGGAGGGGAGCAGTACTTC; CDR3: CASSFPPGTGGEQYF
J: TRBJ2-7; V: TRBV20-1; size: many; D: NA; DNA: TGCAGTGCTAGAGAGAGGGGGAGGGCGGCCTACGAGCAGTACTTC; CDR3: CSARERGRAAYEQYF
J: TRBJ1-2; V: TRBV7-9; size: NA; D: NA; DNA: TGTGCCAGCAGCCCCGACAGTCGCTATGGCTACACCTTC; CDR3: CASSPDSRYGYTF
J: TRBJ2-1; V: TRBV5-1; size: NA; D: TRBD1; DNA: TGTGCCAGCAGCGTAGGATTAGGACAGGGGATGTATGAGCAGTTCTTC; CDR3: CASSVGLGQGMYEQFF
J: TRBJ1-1; V: TRBV29-1; size: few; D: NA; DNA: TGCAGCGGGGGGGACACTGAAGCTTTCTTT; CDR3: CSGGDTEAFF
J: TRBJ1-1; V: TRBV19; size: NA; D: TRBD1; DNA: TGTGCCAGTAGCGTGACAGGGTGGGCCACTGAAGCTTTCTTT; CDR3: CASSVTGWATEAFF
J: TRBJ1-2; V: TRBV9; size: many; D: TRBD1; DNA: TGTGCCAGCAGCGTAGGGACAGGGTATGGCTACACCTTC; CDR3: CASSVGTGYGYTF
J: TRBJ1-6; V: TRBV6-1; size: NA; D: NA; DNA: TGTGCCAGCAGTGAACGGCTTGGCGGGCCACTAAATTCACCCCTCCACTTT; CDR3: CASSERLGGPLNSPLHF
J: TRBJ1-1; V: TRBV5-1; size: few; D: NA; DNA: TGCGCCAGCAGCCCGGGGGACCTGGGGGCGCTCATAGGCACTGAAGCTTTCTTT; CDR3: CASSPGDLGALIGTEAFF
J: TRBJ2-5; V: TRBV6-8; size: many; D: NA; DNA: TGTGCCAGCAGTTGTTTTCAGAAAGAGACCCAGTACTTC; CDR3: CASSCFQKETQYF
J: TRBJ2-2; V: TRBV30; size: few; D: NA; DNA: TGTGCCTGGAGTGTATCAAGGCGGGAAACCGGGGAGCTGTTTTTT; CDR3: CAWSVSRRETGELFF
J: TRBJ2-7; V: TRBV20-1; size: NA; D: NA; DNA: TGCAGTGTACGAGGGCCCGACCACGAGCAGTACTTC; CDR3: CSVRGPDHEQYF
J: TRBJ2-3; V: TRBV14; size: many; D: TRBD1; DNA: TGTGCCAGCAGCCGCGGACAGGGAAGAACTTCAGATACGCAGTATTTT; CDR3: CASSRGQGRTSDTQYF
J: TRBJ1-4; V: TRBV7-2; size: many; D: NA; DNA: TGTGCCAGCAGCCGTAGCATGGTCGGGGGAAATGAAAAACTGTTTTTT; CDR3: CASSRSMVGGNEKLFF
J: TRBJ2-7; V: TRBV7-6; size: NA; D: NA; DNA: TGTGCCAGCAGTCTAGCGCGGGACAACACCTACGAGCAGTACTTC; CDR3: CASSLARDNTYEQYF
J: TRBJ1-1; V: TRBV6-1; size: many; D: NA; DNA: TGTGCCAGCAGTGAAGGGAGGGGCTCGGGCAACACTGAAGCTTTCTTT; CDR3: CASSEGRGSGNTEAFF
J: TRBJ2-2; V: TRBV6-1; size: few; D: NA; DNA: TGTGCCAGCAGACCACTCGGGGCCGGGGAGCTGTTTTTT; CDR3: CASRPLGAGELFF
J: TRBJ2-2; V: TRBV18; size: NA; D: NA; DNA: TGTGCCAGCTCACCCGTAGACACGGGACCGTACACCGGGGAGCTGTTTTTT; CDR3: CASSPVDTGPYTGELFF